These 19 T cell receptor beta chains came from one sample sequenced in a study of post-analysis software for immune sequencing data. These receptors have no identified antigens. Study conclusions and caveats: Patients had higher frequencies than controls of five TRBV segments, including TRBV5-6, TRBV5-1 and TRBV20-1.

cDNA libraries of TCR beta carried unique molecular identifiers. MiXCR was run by TCRdb on the PCR reads, yielding one entry per CDR3 protein. The profile covers some 260,000 distinct CDR3 sequences, with just over 35% appearing a single time and less than 6% taken by the ten largest. Material for sequencing was blood. The receptors stem from a girl between 5 and 17 years old with multiple sclerosis.

The chain employs TRBV5-1 and TRBJ2-7; 8 bases agree with TRBD2. With 3 bases clipped from V and 3 bases from J, the junction kept 8 bases outside the gene matches. Germline CDR1 and CDR2: SGHRS and YFSETQ. The CDR3 extends over 15 amino acids. Here the CDR3 reads CASSSVAGTVYEQYF. CDR3 sequence (DNA): TGCGCCAGCAGCTCAGTAGCGGGAACGGTCTACGAGCAGTACTTC.

There are many counts of this clonotype. This chain connects TRBV7-9 to TRBJ2-1; unclear D gene. There are 14 residues in the CDR3. Trimming shortened V by 5 bases and J by 4 bases, and 12 bases separated the two germline ends. Germline lookup yields CDR1 SEHNR and CDR2 FQNEAQ (reference sequence). CDR3 bases: TGTGCCAGCAGCCCTTTTATAGGTTACAATGAGCAGTTCTTC. It yields the protein CASSPFIGYNEQFF.

This clonotype was observed a few times. The V gene is TRBV20-1, the J gene TRBJ1-1, with D perhaps TRBD1 (6 bases). The CDR3 contains 13 residues. Trimming took off 5 bases at V and 5 bases at J, with 15 bases between the two ends. Germline-derived CDR1 and CDR2 are DFQATT and SNEGSKA (reference sequence). The CDR3 region is CSAQQGMGTEAFF. The CDR3 nucleotides are TGCAGTGCTCAACAGGGAATGGGAACTGAAGCTTTCTTT.

The chain is built from TRBV5-1 and TRBJ2-1; 8 nucleotides align to TRBD2. The V segment lost 5 bases and the J segment 9 bases; nucleotides outside the gene matches: 10. The CDR3 spans 14 residues. CDR1 is SGHRS, CDR2 YFSETQ, per germline. CDR3 bases: TGCGCCAGCAGTTGGGGTAGCGGGACTGGTGAGCAGTTCTTC. Protein product: CASSWGSGTGEQFF.

The rearrangement links TRBV12-3 or TRBV12-4 to TRBJ2-1; D is perhaps TRBD1 (6 bases). V lost 8 bases to trimming and J lost 7 bases, with 12 bases between them. The length of the CDR3 is 12 residues. CDR3 region: CASRLGANEQFF. CDR3 nucleotide sequence: TGTGCCAGCCGACTGGGGGCAAATGAGCAGTTCTTC.

The chain links TRBV20-1 to TRBJ1-5; D call uncertain. The V end lost 0 bases, the J end lost 9 bases, and 9 bases lay between the germline ends. Germline values: CDR1 DFQATT, CDR2 SNEGSKA (reference sequence). This CDR3 has 12 residues. CDR3 sequence: CSARDNLRPQHF. The CDR3 coding sequence is TGCAGTGCTAGAGATAACCTGAGGCCCCAGCATTTT.

This clonotype came up many times. The chain is built from TRBV3-1 and TRBJ1-2; TRBD1 might be the D (5 bases). Germline CDR1 is LGHDT and CDR2 is YNNKEL (reference sequence). V was trimmed by 0 bases and J by 7 bases, leaving 15 bases between them. This CDR3 has 15 residues. CDR3: CASSQDRRAQGGYTF. The CDR3 nucleotides are TGTGCCAGCAGCCAAGATCGCAGGGCGCAGGGTGGCTACACCTTC.

This clonotype was counted a single time. The V and J genes are TRBV29-1 and TRBJ1-1, with TRBD1 as a possible D gene (5 bases). Trimming took off 6 bases at V and 3 bases at J, with 17 bases between the two ends. The CDR3 extends over 14 amino acids. Germline values: CDR1 SQVTM, CDR2 ANQGSEA. The CDR3 DNA is TGCAGCGTAGGGAAGACAGTTCTTGACACTGAAGCTTTCTTT. Translating gives CSVGKTVLDTEAFF.

The CDR3 loop is CASSLRSPGGGILGETQYF. In DNA form, the CDR3 reads TGTGCCAGCAGCTTACGGTCCCCTGGCGGGGGGATCCTCGGGGAGACCCAGTACTTC. This sequence joins TRBV7-6 and TRBJ2-5; 8 nucleotides agree with TRBD2. This CDR3 has 19 residues. Germline V CDR1 and CDR2: SGHVS, FNYEAQ. V trimming: 2 bases; J trimming: 5 bases; junction bases outside the gene matches: 19. The whole variable domain, remainder taken from reference TRBV7-6 and TRBJ2-5, is GAGVSQSPRYKVTKRGQDVALRCDPISGHVSLYWYRQALGQGPEFLTYFNYEAQQDKSGLPNDRFSAERPEGSISTLTIQRTEQRDSAMYRCASSLRSPGGGILGETQYFGPGTRLLVL.

This clonotype has a count of ten or more. The CDR3 region has the DNA TGTGCCAGCAGCCAAAGGACAGGGAGCGGCTATGGCTACACCTTC. Protein sequence: CASSQRTGSGYGYTF. J is TRBJ1-2 and V is TRBV5-4; 8 bases map to TRBD1. V shed 4 bases and J 4 bases; nucleotides not matched to a gene: 9. The CDR3 consists of 15 residues. Germline CDR1 SGHNT, CDR2 YYREEE (reference sequence).

In the case of this clonotype: A much more abundant neighbour one base away suggests this may be a read error. Given the absence of the conserved phenylalanine or tryptophan at the CDR3 end, a read error is likely. The chain uses TRBV7-9 and TRBJ1-2; D unclear. The CDR3 loop spans 13 amino acids. The V gene lost 8 bases and the J gene lost 4 bases, with 14 bases spanning the gap. The germline gives CDR1 SEHNR, CDR2 FQNEAQ (reference sequence). Here the CDR3 reads CASSGEGFYGYTC. CDR3 in DNA: TGTGCCAGCTCCGGTGAGGGATTCTATGGCTACACCTGC.

This chain links TRBV29-1 with TRBJ2-2, with TRBD1 as a possible D gene (5 bases). The CDR3 sequence is 14 residues long. V lost 3 bases to trimming and J lost 5 bases, with 13 bases between them. The germline CDR1 and CDR2 sequences are SQVTM and ANQGSEA. CDR3: CSVDPAGITGELFF. The CDR3 DNA sequence: TGCAGCGTTGATCCGGCAGGGATTACCGGGGAGCTGTTTTTT.

Ten or more counts support this clonotype. The V and J genes are TRBV12-3 or TRBV12-4 and TRBJ2-4; possible D gene TRBD1, 5 bases. This CDR3 is 16 amino acids long. V lost 6 bases to trimming and J lost 0 bases, with 15 bases between them. The chain's CDR3 is CASSPDNSIAKNIQYF. The CDR3 DNA reads as TGTGCCAGCAGCCCGGACAATTCCATAGCCAAAAACATTCAGTACTTC.

This clonotype appeared a few times. V usage is TRBV29-1 and J usage is TRBJ2-2; D not certain. This CDR3 has 12 amino acids. V lost 4 bases to trimming and J lost 3 bases, with 6 bases between them. Germline-derived CDR1 and CDR2 are SQVTM and ANQGSEA. This CDR3 reads CSVGEYTGELFF. For the CDR3, the DNA is TGCAGCGTTGGAGAGTACACCGGGGAGCTGTTTTTT.

This chain connects TRBV21-1 to TRBJ2-5; the D call of TRBD1 is as the table states it, not checked on the DNA. TRBV21-1 has pseudogene status. This CDR3 region has 17 residues. Here the CDR3 DNA reads TGTGCCAGCAGCAAAGTTGAGCAGACAGAACCACAAGAGACCCAGTACTTC. Translation gives CASSKVEQTEPQETQYF.

As for this clonotype: A much bigger clone sits one base away, suggesting this may be a read error. The rearrangement joins TRBV7-8 to TRBJ2-1; TRBD1 is a possible D gene (5 bases). The end of the DNA is better explained by TRBJ2-7, so the J call may be wrong. Germline lookup yields CDR1 SGHVS and CDR2 FQNEAQ. The CDR3 sequence is 16 residues long. The CDR3: CASSLVAGPSYNEQYF. The DNA for the CDR3 is TGTGCCAGCAGCTTAGTCGCAGGGCCCTCCTACAATGAGCAGTACTTC.

This clonotype was counted many times. The chain carries TRBV20-1 and TRBJ1-5, with D hard to call. This CDR3 comprises 15 residues. V lost 3 bases and J lost 0, with 12 bases in between. Germline V gives CDR1 DFQATT, CDR2 SNEGSKA (reference sequence). The CDR3 loop is CSARAADISNQPQHF. The CDR3 nucleotides are TGCAGTGCTAGGGCGGCAGACATTAGCAATCAGCCCCAGCATTTT.

This clonotype was recorded a few times. The rearrangement uses TRBV13 and TRBJ2-5; TRBD1 might be the D (5 bases). The CDR3 covers 14 residues. Trimming took off 2 bases at V and 5 bases at J, with 12 bases between the two ends. From germline, CDR1 is PRHDT and CDR2 FYEKMQ (reference sequence). CDR3 loop: CASSLRPGSETQYF. CDR3 nucleotide sequence: TGTGCCAGCAGCTTAAGGCCAGGGTCCGAGACCCAGTACTTC.

The table lists this clonotype with many counts. The chain carries TRBV28 and TRBJ2-1; 9 nucleotides align to TRBD2. CDR3 length: 15 amino acids. From germline, CDR1 is MDHEN and CDR2 SYDVKM. Unmatched junction bases numbered 11, after V lost 8 bases and J lost 6 bases. The chain's CDR3 is CASRFSGGPINEQFF. DNA of the CDR3: TGTGCCAGCCGGTTTAGCGGGGGACCGATCAATGAGCAGTTCTTC.